Listed below are T cell receptor beta chains from one sample, sequenced in a study of cytomegalovirus exposure and HLA in healthy donors. Clones were sequenced by immunoSEQ multiplex PCR, and TCRdb holds only the in-frame ones, with some missing. The table includes about 360,000 clones, just over 85% detected once. The specimen sequenced was PBMCs. The receptors were gathered from a woman aged 18-35 years in good health and CMV-seronegative. The CDR3 runs from the conserved cysteine through the conserved F or W. The D gene is left open where the match is weak. The size of a clone is reported for some rows only, either as once, few or many, or as a class for expanded clones.

once,.,TRBV6-1,TRBJ1-1,CASSERRRNTEAFF,TGTGCCAGCAGTGAAAGGAGGAGGAACACTGAAGCTTTCTTT
once,TRBD1,TRBV6-5,TRBJ1-5,CASSYAGGGNQPQHF,TGTGCCAGCAGTTACGCAGGGGGAGGCAATCAGCCCCAGCATTTT
.,.,TRBV6-1,TRBJ1-3,CASSDSSASGNTIYF,TGTGCCAGCAGCGACAGTTCAGCTTCTGGAAACACCATATATTTT
.,.,TRBV2,TRBJ2-6,CASKLSGANVLTF,TGTGCCAGCAAGCTCTCTGGGGCCAACGTCCTGACTTTC
.,.,TRBV4-1,TRBJ2-7,CASSQGASANYEQYF,TGCGCCAGCAGCCAAGGTGCTAGCGCGAACTACGAGCAGTACTTC
.,TRBD2,TRBV4-1,TRBJ2-3,CASSQDSGGPGTQYF,TGCGCCAGCAGCCAAGATAGCGGGGGCCCCGGTACGCAGTATTTT
.,.,TRBV13,TRBJ2-2,CASRRGTGELFF,TGTGCCAGCAGACGAGGGACCGGGGAGCTGTTTTTT
once,TRBD1,TRBV7-9,TRBJ1-1,CASSLRQGARGTEAFF,TGTGCCAGCAGCTTAAGACAGGGGGCGCGGGGGACTGAAGCTTTCTTT
.,TRBD1,TRBV5-1,TRBJ2-5,CASKPGQGFQETQYF,TGCGCCAGCAAACCGGGACAGGGCTTTCAAGAGACCCAGTACTTC
.,TRBD2,TRBV29-1,TRBJ2-7,CSVLRTSGGSEQYF,TGCAGCGTTCTTCGGACTAGCGGGGGCTCTGAGCAGTACTTC
.,TRBD1,TRBV7-9,TRBJ2-5,CASSDSTGAFQETQYF,TGTGCCAGCAGCGACTCGACAGGGGCTTTTCAAGAGACCCAGTACTTC
.,TRBD2,TRBV7-9,TRBJ2-3,CASSSSGSADTQYF,TGTGCCAGCAGCTCTAGCGGGAGCGCAGATACGCAGTATTTT
.,.,TRBV21-1,TRBJ1-3,CASSKAKFGQGPTGNTIYF,TGTGCCAGCAGCAAAGCAAAGTTTGGACAGGGTCCAACTGGAAACACCATATATTTT
.,TRBD2,TRBV15,TRBJ2-7,CATLAAGVGEQYF,TGTGCCACCTTAGCAGCGGGAGTGGGAGAGCAGTACTTC
.,.,TRBV6-6,TRBJ2-7,CASSPTSSYEQYF,TGTGCCAGCAGCCCCACGAGCTCCTACGAGCAGTACTTC
.,.,TRBV5-6,TRBJ2-7,CASSKRREYVEQYF,TGTGCCAGCAGCAAAAGACGGGAGTACGTGGAGCAGTACTTC
.,TRBD1,TRBV27,TRBJ2-1,CASSSGQGLWDEQFF,TGTGCCAGCAGTTCCGGACAGGGACTCTGGGATGAGCAGTTCTTC
.,.,TRBV5-1,TRBJ2-3,CASSSIAVSTDTQYF,TGCGCCAGCAGCTCCATAGCTGTTAGCACAGATACGCAGTATTTT
.,.,TRBV6-1,TRBJ2-1,CASSEAQANQFF,TGTGCCAGCAGTGAAGCTCAGGCGAATCAGTTCTTC
.,.,TRBV15,TRBJ2-5,CATAKHQETQYF,TGTGCCACCGCTAAGCACCAAGAGACCCAGTACTTC
.,TRBD2,TRBV5-1,TRBJ2-1,CASSLSLLLAGGSYNEQFF,TGCGCCAGCAGCTTGTCCCTTTTATTAGCGGGAGGTTCCTACAATGAGCAGTTCTTC
.,TRBD1,TRBV2,TRBJ2-7,CASSPRDRPPRAHNEQYF,TGTGCCAGCAGTCCCCGGGACAGGCCACCTCGGGCGCACAACGAGCAGTACTTC
.,TRBD2,TRBV6-5,TRBJ2-1,CASRQGLAGGFEQFF,TGTGCCAGCAGACAGGGACTAGCGGGGGGGTTCGAGCAGTTCTTC
.,.,TRBV7-9,TRBJ2-5,CASSYGETQYF,TGTGCCAGCAGCTACGGAGAGACCCAGTACTTC
.,.,TRBV6-5,TRBJ2-2,CASSRGPGTGELFF,TGTGCCAGCTCCCGAGGGCCGGGCACCGGGGAGCTGTTTTTT
.,.,TRBV19,TRBJ2-5,CASSIMQGSQETQYF,TGTGCCAGTAGTATAATGCAGGGCTCCCAAGAGACCCAGTACTTC
few,.,TRBV6-5,TRBJ2-6,CASSSSPGSGANVLTF,TGTGCCAGCAGTTCCTCGCCGGGCTCTGGGGCCAACGTCCTGACTTTC
.,.,TRBV7-2,TRBJ2-1,CASGGNSYNEQFF,TGTGCCAGCGGTGGCAACTCCTACAATGAGCAGTTCTTC
.,TRBD2,TRBV7-2,TRBJ2-2,CASSDGLAGELFF,TGTGCCAGCAGCGACGGACTAGCCGGGGAGCTGTTTTTT
.,TRBD2,TRBV18,TRBJ2-7,CASSLGLAGAEQYF,TGTGCCAGCTCACTTGGACTAGCGGGAGCCGAGCAGTACTTC
once,TRBD2,TRBV2,TRBJ2-5,CASSPPGRGAQETQYF,TGTGCCAGCAGTCCTCCTGGGAGGGGTGCCCAAGAGACCCAGTACTTC
.,.,TRBV30,TRBJ1-1,CAWGPRMNTEAFF,TGTGCCTGGGGCCCTAGAATGAACACTGAAGCTTTCTTT
.,.,TRBV4-1,TRBJ1-1,CASSQGVNTEAFF,TGCGCCAGCAGCCAAGGAGTGAACACTGAAGCTTTCTTT
once,.,TRBV13,TRBJ2-5,CASSLAREREETQYF,TGTGCCAGCAGCTTAGCCCGGGAGAGGGAAGAGACCCAGTACTTC
.,TRBD2,TRBV27,TRBJ2-7,CASSRTSGAYEQYF,TGTGCCAGCAGTCGGACTAGCGGGGCCTACGAGCAGTACTTC
.,TRBD2,TRBV6-6,TRBJ2-1,CASSYDGGGRGIEQFF,TGTGCCAGCAGTTACGACGGAGGCGGGAGGGGTATTGAGCAGTTCTTC
.,.,TRBV6-4,TRBJ2-3,CASSDGAGSDTQYF,TGTGCCAGCAGTGACGGTGCGGGGTCAGATACGCAGTATTTT
.,.,TRBV29-1,TRBJ1-1,CSALIRTGGAFF,TGCAGCGCCCTGATTAGGACTGGTGGGGCTTTCTTT
.,.,TRBV7-8,TRBJ2-7,CASSLGASSEQYF,TGTGCCAGCAGCTTAGGCGCGAGTTCCGAGCAGTACTTC
few,TRBD2,TRBV19,TRBJ2-7,CASSIAGGGSYEQYF,TGTGCCAGTAGTATAGCCGGGGGGGGTTCCTACGAGCAGTACTTC
.,.,TRBV14,TRBJ2-7,CASSQGTGVSYEQYF,TGTGCCAGCAGCCAAGGGACGGGGGTCTCCTACGAGCAGTACTTC
.,TRBD1,TRBV2,TRBJ1-5,CASSGGQGSNQPQHF,TGTGCCAGCAGCGGTGGACAGGGTAGCAATCAGCCCCAGCATTTT
.,TRBD2,TRBV7-3,TRBJ2-5,CASSLTGQREKYQETQYF,TGTGCCAGCAGCTTAACGGGGCAGCGGGAAAAGTACCAAGAGACCCAGTACTTC
once,TRBD2,TRBV27,TRBJ2-7,CATSIAGDSYEQYF,TGTGCCACCTCTATAGCGGGAGACTCCTACGAGCAGTACTTC
.,TRBD1,TRBV9,TRBJ1-3,CASSVPGTGENTIYF,TGTGCCAGCAGCGTTCCGGGCACAGGGGAAAACACCATATATTTT
.,TRBD2,TRBV2,TRBJ2-5,CASSDGLAGGPGETQYF,TGTGCCAGCAGTGATGGTCTAGCGGGAGGGCCTGGGGAGACCCAGTACTTC
.,TRBD1,TRBV5-1,TRBJ1-1,CASSLPEDRGKGEAFF,TGCGCCAGCAGCTTGCCGGAGGACAGGGGCAAAGGTGAAGCTTTCTTT
once,TRBD1,TRBV27,TRBJ1-2,CASSLRGGADYGYTF,TGTGCCAGCAGTTTAAGAGGGGGCGCTGACTATGGCTACACCTTC
.,.,TRBV18,TRBJ1-1,CASSPLRGDTEAFF,TGTGCCAGCTCACCGCTCCGAGGCGACACTGAAGCTTTCTTT
.,.,TRBV21-1,TRBJ2-7,CASSKAGQSREQYF,TGTGCCAGCAGCAAAGCAGGACAGTCGAGGGAGCAGTACTTC
.,TRBD2,TRBV7-9,TRBJ2-1,CASSSYLGRHNEQFF,TGTGCCAGCAGCTCTTATCTCGGGAGGCACAATGAGCAGTTCTTC
few,.,TRBV30,TRBJ1-6,CAWTPGGSLYFF,TGTGCCTGGACCCCCGGGGGGTCACTCTACTTCTTT
.,.,TRBV27,TRBJ2-7,CASGQGTYEQYF,TGTGCCAGCGGGCAGGGGACCTACGAGCAGTACTTC
.,.,TRBV28,TRBJ1-3,CASSKGSGNTIYF,TGTGCCAGCAGCAAGGGGTCTGGAAACACCATATATTTT
.,TRBD2,TRBV29-1,TRBJ2-1,CSATLIAGTNNEQFF,TGCAGCGCCACACTAATAGCGGGGACCAACAATGAGCAGTTCTTC
.,.,TRBV30,TRBJ2-1,CAWSEGPGAYNEQFF,TGTGCCTGGAGCGAGGGACCGGGAGCCTACAATGAGCAGTTCTTC
few,.,TRBV5-5,TRBJ2-1,CASSLGPDNEQFF,TGTGCCAGCAGCTTGGGTCCGGACAATGAGCAGTTCTTC